This passage covers 30 T cell receptor beta chains from one sample sequenced in a study of blood T cell repertoires in COVID-19 (dated by TCRdb to about 2020). Library method: the immunoSEQ multiplex PCR assay. The immuneACCESS repertoire file appears here via TCRdb, limited to in-frame rearrangements. These files lack a portion of the clones; in checked studies, under half of the deficit traces to unresolved V genes, and the cause of the others is not known. The sample table records some 95,000 clones; about 91% of these occur just once. The ten most abundant clones make up around 2.3% of the sample. Material: peripheral blood. Source of these receptors: a human donor with active COVID-19. The donor label of this sample is uncertain.

This clone showed up just a few times. The chain uses TRBV5-1 and TRBJ2-7, with D possibly being TRBD1 (7 bases). Germline V lookup: CDR1 SGHRS, CDR2 YFSETQ. V lost 0 bases and J 3 bases, leaving 13 bases between the germline ends. The CDR3 contains 15 residues. CDR3 region: CASSLAGGQIYEQYF. The CDR3 DNA follows: TGCGCCAGCAGCTTGGCCGGGGGACAGATCTACGAGCAGTACTTC.

The CDR3 reads CASSWDSLYEQYF. The CDR3 bases are TGTGCCAGCAGTTGGGACTCCCTCTACGAGCAGTACTTC. The chain carries TRBV2 and TRBJ2-7, with D maybe TRBD2 (6 bases). There are 13 residues in the CDR3. CDR1 is SNHLY and CDR2 is FYNNEI in the germline V gene. Deletions cut 5 bases from V and 3 bases from J, with 11 bases between.

This chain joins TRBV5-6 and TRBJ2-3; D might be TRBD1 (6 bases). The germline CDR1 and CDR2 sequences are SGHDT and YYEEEE. V shed 6 bases and J shed 4 bases, with 18 bases lying between them. The CDR3 runs to 15 residues. CDR3 nucleotides: TGTGCCAGCATCCACCGCGCGAGGGGGTCAGATACGCAGTATTTT. Its translation: CASIHRARGSDTQYF.

CDR3 residues: CATSDLRTGYNSPLHF. The CDR3, as DNA: TGTGCCACCAGTGATTTGCGGACAGGGTATAATTCACCCCTCCACTTT. The rearrangement joins TRBV24-1 to TRBJ1-6, with TRBD1 matching over 8 bases. Germline lookup yields CDR1 KGHDR and CDR2 SFDVKD. V trimming: 0 bases; J trimming: 4 bases; junction bases outside the gene matches: 1. CDR3 length: 16 amino acids.

The chain recombines TRBV15 with TRBJ1-3, with D possibly matching TRBD1 (6 bases). Germline-derived CDR1 and CDR2 are LNHNV and YYDKDF (reference sequence). The CDR3 is 15 amino acids. V was cut by 1 base and J by 4 bases, with 11 bases left in between. The CDR3 coding sequence is TGTGCCACCAGCAGAGTTGGGGGCTCGGGAAACACCATATATTTT. Translating it yields CATSRVGGSGNTIYF.

The V and J genes are TRBV5-1 and TRBJ1-1, with 8 positions matching TRBD1. Germline V gene sequence: CDR1 SGHRS, CDR2 YFSETQ. Germline trimming cut 0 bases from V and 4 bases from J; bases unmatched to any gene: 2. The CDR3 length is 14 residues. The CDR3 DNA follows: TGCGCCAGCAGCTTGGTTCAGGGGGCCACTGAAGCTTTCTTT. Residues: CASSLVQGATEAFF.

V gene TRBV7-8 combines with J gene TRBJ2-3; tentative D call: TRBD2 (5 bases). Germline CDR1 SGHVS, CDR2 FQNEAQ. The V end was cut by 5 bases, the J end by 2 bases, with 11 bases between. This CDR3 contains 14 residues. The CDR3 DNA is TGTGCCAGCAGCGCCACCGGGGACACAGATACGCAGTATTTT. This gives the protein CASSATGDTDTQYF.

The DNA for the CDR3 is TGTGCCAGCAGCGCGCGTTTGGAGAGCTCCTACAATGAGCAGTTCTTC. Translation: CASSARLESSYNEQFF. The chain joins TRBV9 to TRBJ2-1; unclear D gene. Trimming removed 3 bases from V and 0 bases from J, with 13 bases in between. Germline CDR1 and CDR2: SGDLS and YYNGEE. The CDR3 totals 16 residues.

This sequence joins TRBV2 and TRBJ1-4, with D maybe TRBD1 (5 bases). The CDR3 extends over 14 amino acids. V lost 6 bases and J lost 6, with 14 bases in between. Germline-derived CDR1 and CDR2 are SNHLY and FYNNEI. In DNA form, the CDR3 reads TGTGCCAGCAGCTGGACAAGTAAAGATGAAAAACTGTTTTTT. Protein: CASSWTSKDEKLFF.

This rearrangement joins TRBV5-1 to TRBJ2-2; D not certain. Trimming removed 2 bases at V and 2 bases at J, with 7 bases between. CDR3 length equals 14 residues. Germline V gives CDR1 SGHRS, CDR2 YFSETQ. The chain's CDR3 is CASSFAQNTGELFF. CDR3 DNA sequence: TGCGCCAGCAGCTTCGCACAAAACACCGGGGAGCTGTTTTTT.

The V and J genes are TRBV4-3 and TRBJ2-7, with D maybe TRBD1 (6 bases). V lost 4 bases, J lost 0 bases, and 19 bases lay in between. Germline lookup yields CDR1 LGHNA and CDR2 YSLEER. The CDR3 is made up of 17 amino acids. The chain's CDR3 is CASSPRHGTPDSYEQYF. The DNA for the CDR3 is TGCGCCAGCAGCCCCCGCCACGGGACACCTGACTCCTACGAGCAGTACTTC.

Here the CDR3 DNA reads TGTGCCATCAGGCCAGGGGGCGCTAACTATGGCTACACCTTC. It translates to CAIRPGGANYGYTF. The V gene is TRBV10-3, the J gene TRBJ1-2, with TRBD1 matching 8 bases. Germline assignment: CDR1 ENHRY and CDR2 SYGVKD. This CDR3 region has 14 residues. The V segment lost 6 bases and the J segment 0 bases; nucleotides outside the gene matches: 3.

The CDR3 protein is CASSRLLAGGQSTDTQYF. The DNA of the CDR3 is TGCGCCAGCAGCCGCCTCCTAGCGGGGGGTCAAAGCACAGATACGCAGTATTTT. The chain has TRBV4-1 and TRBJ2-3, with 11 bases fitting TRBD2. Germline trimming cut 4 bases from V and 0 bases from J; bases unmatched to any gene: 9. CDR3 length: 18 amino acids. Germline CDR1 is MGHRA and CDR2 is YSYEKL.

This chain uses TRBV7-2 with TRBJ2-7; 9 positions match TRBD2. CDR1 and CDR2 (germline): SGHTA, FQGNSA. The J segment lost 12 bases and the V segment lost 4 bases, leaving 10 bases of the junction unmatched. The CDR3 is made up of 13 amino acids. In DNA form, the CDR3 reads TGTGCCAGCAGCTATATGCGGGGGGGTGGAGGGTACTTC. Translation: CASSYMRGGGGYF. Based on the CDR3 plus reference TRBV7-2 and TRBJ2-7, the full variable domain is GAGVSQSPSNKVTEKGKDVELRCDPISGHTALYWYRQSLGQGLEFLIYFQGNSAPDKSGLPSDRFSAERTGGSVSTLTIQRTQQEDSAVYLCASSYMRGGGGYFGPGTRLTVT.

The chain links TRBV9 to TRBJ1-2; 7 bases fit TRBD1. There are 17 residues in the CDR3. CDR1 is SGDLS, CDR2 YYNGEE, per germline. Trimming cost V 4 bases and J 0 bases; bases outside gene matches: 12. CDR3 region: CASSPRVGQDSNYGYTF. In DNA, the CDR3 is TGTGCCAGCAGCCCTCGGGTCGGACAGGATTCTAACTATGGCTACACCTTC.

This chain links TRBV6-5 with TRBJ2-7; D gene unclear. Germline loops: CDR1 MNHEY, CDR2 SVGAGI. The V and J ends lost 0 bases and 4 bases respectively, with 4 bases between them. CDR3 size: 12 residues. The chain's CDR3 is CASSYSRYEQYF. The CDR3 nucleotides read TGTGCCAGCAGTTACTCTCGGTACGAGCAGTACTTC.

The genes are TRBV2 and TRBJ2-7, with TRBD2 as a possible D gene (7 bases). Germline loops: CDR1 SNHLY, CDR2 FYNNEI. V lost 1 base, J lost 2 bases, and 15 bases lay in between. This CDR3 is 16 amino acids long. This chain's CDR3 is CASSEDNGGPTYEQYF. CDR3 sequence (DNA): TGTGCCAGCAGTGAAGATAACGGGGGGCCCACCTACGAGCAGTACTTC.

V usage is TRBV18 and J usage is TRBJ1-1; 8 nucleotides align to TRBD1. Per the germline V gene, CDR1 is KGHSH and CDR2 is LQKENI. V was pared by 3 bases and J by 7 bases, with 4 bases of the junction left unmatched. This CDR3 is built from 13 residues. The chain's CDR3 is CASSPGQGSEAFF. In nucleotides, the CDR3 is TGTGCCAGCTCACCCGGACAGGGAAGTGAAGCTTTCTTT.

The chain combines TRBV7-2 with TRBJ2-5; no clear D gene. Germline V gene data show CDR1 as SGHTA and CDR2 as FQGNSA. Trimming took off 1 base at V and 0 bases at J, with 6 bases between the two ends. This CDR3 is 14 amino acids long. CDR3 coding DNA: TGTGCCAGCAGCTTAGGCGGATACCAAGAGACCCAGTACTTC. Amino acids: CASSLGGYQETQYF. Drawing the rest from reference TRBV7-2 and TRBJ2-5, the complete variable domain is GAGVSQSPSNKVTEKGKDVELRCDPISGHTALYWYRQSLGQGLEFLIYFQGNSAPDKSGLPSDRFSAERTGGSVSTLTIQRTQQEDSAVYLCASSLGGYQETQYFGPGTRLLVL.

V is TRBV4-2 and J is TRBJ2-1; D perhaps matches TRBD2 (5 bases). CDR1 is LGHNA, CDR2 YNFKEQ, per germline. Trimming took off 3 bases at V and 5 bases at J, with 17 bases between the two ends. The CDR3 consists of 16 residues. The CDR3 bases are TGTGCCAGCAGCCACGCGGGCCGAGAGGTCGACAATGAGCAGTTCTTC. Translated: CASSHAGREVDNEQFF.

The rearrangement joins TRBV25-1 to TRBJ2-7; a weak D match, TRBD1 (7 bases). The V gene lost 1 base and the J gene lost 5 bases, with 12 bases spanning the gap. CDR1 is MGHDK, CDR2 SYGVNS, per germline. This CDR3 is 14 amino acids long. The CDR3 DNA is TGTGCCAGCAGTGAATGGAGGGGGCTTCACGAGCAGTACTTC. This gives the protein CASSEWRGLHEQYF.

The rearrangement joins TRBV15 to TRBJ1-2, with D uncertain. The CDR3 sequence is 13 residues long. Trimming took 0 bases from V and 7 from J, leaving 9 bases between them. Germline values: CDR1 LNHNV, CDR2 YYDKDF (reference sequence). Here the CDR3 reads CATSRDLIGGYTF. DNA for the CDR3: TGTGCCACCAGCAGAGATTTGATCGGTGGCTACACCTTC.

The chain links TRBV15 to TRBJ1-2; D not certain. The CDR3 is made up of 14 amino acids. V gave up 2 bases and J gave up 2 bases, with 9 bases separating them. Germline-derived CDR1 and CDR2 are LNHNV and YYDKDF (reference sequence). The CDR3 coding sequence is TGTGCCACCAGCAGATCTGGGCAGAACTATGGCTACACCTTC. Its protein product is CATSRSGQNYGYTF.

This chain connects TRBV3-1 (or the pseudogene TRBV3-2) to TRBJ2-3; 9 bases match TRBD2. CDR3 length equals 17 residues. Trimming at V came to 4 bases and at J to 0 bases, leaving 8 bases not matched to a gene. Germline V gives CDR1 LGHDT, CDR2 YNNKEL (reference sequence). In nucleotides, the CDR3 is TGTGCCAGCAGCCCGGGTAGCGGGGGAGCTAGCACAGATACGCAGTATTTT. It is translated as CASSPGSGGASTDTQYF.

V is TRBV29-1 and J is TRBJ2-5; D might be TRBD2 (6 bases). The CDR3 has 12 amino acids. Trimming took 6 bases from V and 5 from J, leaving 13 bases between them. CDR1 is SQVTM, CDR2 ANQGSEA, per germline. Here the CDR3 reads CSVRDFGETQYF. CDR3 coding DNA: TGCAGCGTGAGGGACTTTGGGGAGACCCAGTACTTC.

V gene TRBV1 combines with J gene TRBJ2-2; the table's D call TRBD1 went unverified against the DNA. TRBV1 is a pseudogene locus. This CDR3 region has 17 residues. This chain's CDR3 is CTSSQEEDRGETGELFF. As DNA, the CDR3 is TGCACCAGCAGCCAAGAGGAAGACAGGGGGGAAACCGGGGAGCTGTTTTTT.

The chain employs TRBV6-5 and TRBJ2-3, with D uncertain. V lost 0 bases and J lost 2, with 6 bases in between. The germline CDR1 and CDR2 sequences are MNHEY and SVGAGI. This CDR3 has 14 amino acids. The CDR3 spells CASSYSWATDTQYF. The DNA of the CDR3 is TGTGCCAGCAGTTACTCGTGGGCCACAGATACGCAGTATTTT.

About this clone: Its ends do not fully match the called genes, so a read error is possible. The chain uses TRBV6-2 or TRBV6-3 and TRBJ2-5; 9 bases map to TRBD1. The CDR3 length is 14 residues. CDR1 MNHEY and CDR2 SVGEGT come from the germline V gene. The CDR3 DNA reads as TGTGCCTGCAGTTACCACAGGGGGCCCGAGACCCAGTACTTC. Translating it yields CACSYHRGPETQYF.

The V and J genes are TRBV28 and TRBJ2-7, with 8 bases fitting TRBD1. The CDR3 loop spans 14 amino acids. V dropped 6 bases and J dropped 5; count of bases not matched to a gene: 9. Germline assignment: CDR1 MDHEN and CDR2 SYDVKM. CDR3 coding DNA: TGTGCCAGCAGGCGACAGGGGTACGGTCACGAGCAGTACTTC. Encoded protein: CASRRQGYGHEQYF. The whole variable domain, remainder taken from reference TRBV28 and TRBJ2-7, is DVKVTQSSRYLVKRTGEKVFLECVQDMDHENMFWYRQDPGLGLRLIYFSYDVKMKEKGDIPEGYSVSREKKERFSLILESASTNQTSMYLCASRRQGYGHEQYFGPGTRLTVT.

The chain links TRBV6-5 to TRBJ1-1, with D tentatively TRBD1 (5 bases). V lost 7 bases to trimming and J lost 1 base, with 13 bases between them. Germline CDR1 MNHEY, CDR2 SVGAGI. The CDR3 totals 14 residues. The CDR3 DNA reads as TGTGCCAGCAAGCTGACAGTTTCGAACACTGAAGCTTTCTTT. Its translation: CASKLTVSNTEAFF.